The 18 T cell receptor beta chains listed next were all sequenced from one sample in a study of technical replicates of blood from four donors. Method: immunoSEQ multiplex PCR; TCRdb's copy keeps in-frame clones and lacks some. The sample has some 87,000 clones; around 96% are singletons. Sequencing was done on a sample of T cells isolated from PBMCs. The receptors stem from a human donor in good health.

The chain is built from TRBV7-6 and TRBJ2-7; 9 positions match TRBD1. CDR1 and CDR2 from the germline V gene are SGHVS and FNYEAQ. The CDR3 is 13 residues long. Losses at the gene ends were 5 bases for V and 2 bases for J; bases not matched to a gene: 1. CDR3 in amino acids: CASSRDRAYEQYF. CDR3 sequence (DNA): TGTGCCAGCAGCCGGGACAGGGCCTACGAGCAGTACTTC. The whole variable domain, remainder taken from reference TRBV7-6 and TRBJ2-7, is GAGVSQSPRYKVTKRGQDVALRCDPISGHVSLYWYRQALGQGPEFLTYFNYEAQQDKSGLPNDRFSAERPEGSISTLTIQRTEQRDSAMYRCASSRDRAYEQYFGPGTRLTVT.

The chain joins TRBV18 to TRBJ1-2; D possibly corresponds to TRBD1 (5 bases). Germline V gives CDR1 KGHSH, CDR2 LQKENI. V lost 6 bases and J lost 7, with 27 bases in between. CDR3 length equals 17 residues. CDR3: CASSRRDSDRLVAGYTF. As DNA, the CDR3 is TGTGCCAGCTCGAGGCGAGACAGCGACCGTTTGGTTGCTGGCTACACCTTC.

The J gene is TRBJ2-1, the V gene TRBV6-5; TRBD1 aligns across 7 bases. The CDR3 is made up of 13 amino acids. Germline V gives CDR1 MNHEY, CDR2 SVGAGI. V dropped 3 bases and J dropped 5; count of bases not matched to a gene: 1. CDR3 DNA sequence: TGTGCCAGCAGTTATGACAGGGACAATGAGCAGTTCTTC. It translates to CASSYDRDNEQFF.

The CDR3 here is CAIREGQETQYF. In nucleotides, the CDR3 is TGTGCCATAAGGGAGGGGCAAGAGACCCAGTACTTC. The chain combines TRBV7-9 with TRBJ2-5; TRBD2 matches 7 bases. The CDR3 has 12 amino acids. CDR1 is SEHNR, CDR2 FQNEAQ, per germline (reference sequence). The V segment lost 10 bases and the J segment 2 bases; nucleotides outside the gene matches: 4.

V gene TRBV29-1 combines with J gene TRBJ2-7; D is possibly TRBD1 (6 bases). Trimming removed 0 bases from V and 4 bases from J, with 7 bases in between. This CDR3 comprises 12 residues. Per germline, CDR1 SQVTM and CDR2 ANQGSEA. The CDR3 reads CSVEEGAYEQYF. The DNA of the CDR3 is TGCAGCGTTGAAGAGGGGGCGTACGAGCAGTACTTC.

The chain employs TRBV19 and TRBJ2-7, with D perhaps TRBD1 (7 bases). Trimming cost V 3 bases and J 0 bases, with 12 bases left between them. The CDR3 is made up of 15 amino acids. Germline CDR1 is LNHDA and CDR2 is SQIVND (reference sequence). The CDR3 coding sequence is TGTGCCAGTAGTATTCAGGGGGGAAGCTCCTACGAGCAGTACTTC. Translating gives CASSIQGGSSYEQYF.

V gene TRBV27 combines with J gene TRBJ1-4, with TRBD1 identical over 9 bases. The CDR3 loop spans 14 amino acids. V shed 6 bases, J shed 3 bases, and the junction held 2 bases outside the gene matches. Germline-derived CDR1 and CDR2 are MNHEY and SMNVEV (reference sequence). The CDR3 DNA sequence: TGTGCCAGCAGCGGGACAGGGTCTAATGAAAAACTGTTTTTT. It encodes CASSGTGSNEKLFF.

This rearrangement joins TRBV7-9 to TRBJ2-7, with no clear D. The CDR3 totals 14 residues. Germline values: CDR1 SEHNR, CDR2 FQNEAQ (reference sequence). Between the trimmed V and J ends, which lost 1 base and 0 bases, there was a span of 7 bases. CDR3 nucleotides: TGTGCCAGCAGCTTAGGCGCTAACTCCTACGAGCAGTACTTC. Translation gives CASSLGANSYEQYF.

The CDR3 nucleotides are TGTGCCAGCACTAGGGGCTCTGGAAACACCATATATTTT. Residues: CASTRGSGNTIYF. This rearrangement joins TRBV5-6 to TRBJ1-3; D may be TRBD1 (5 bases). The CDR3 consists of 13 residues. CDR1 is SGHDT and CDR2 is YYEEEE in the germline V gene. The V end was cut by 6 bases, the J end by 0 bases, with 7 bases between.

Here the CDR3 reads CASGIGTGVVYEQYF. The CDR3 region has the DNA TGTGCTAGTGGTATCGGGACAGGGGTAGTCTACGAGCAGTACTTC. V and J are TRBV12-5 and TRBJ2-7; TRBD1 aligns across 10 bases. Looked up from germline, CDR1 is LGHNT and CDR2 is FRNRAP. There are 15 residues in the CDR3. Trimming at V came to 5 bases and at J to 3 bases, leaving 7 bases not matched to a gene.

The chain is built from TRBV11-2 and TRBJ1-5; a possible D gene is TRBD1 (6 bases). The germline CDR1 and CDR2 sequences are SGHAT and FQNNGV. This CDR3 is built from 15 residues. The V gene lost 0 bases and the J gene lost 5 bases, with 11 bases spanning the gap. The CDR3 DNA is TGTGCCAGCAGCTTAGATGCCACAGGGTATCAGCCCCAGCATTTT. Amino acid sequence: CASSLDATGYQPQHF.

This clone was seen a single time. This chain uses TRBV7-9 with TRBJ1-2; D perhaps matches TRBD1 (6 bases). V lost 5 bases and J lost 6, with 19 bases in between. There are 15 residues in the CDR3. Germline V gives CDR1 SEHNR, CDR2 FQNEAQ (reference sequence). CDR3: CASSELLDRLNGYTF. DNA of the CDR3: TGTGCCAGCAGCGAACTACTTGACAGGTTGAATGGCTACACCTTC.

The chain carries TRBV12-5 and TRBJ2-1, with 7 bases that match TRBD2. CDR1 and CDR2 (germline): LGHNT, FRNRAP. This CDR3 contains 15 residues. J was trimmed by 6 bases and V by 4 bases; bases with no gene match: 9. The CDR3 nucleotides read TGTGCTAGTGGTTCCCTAGCGGCCGGGCTCAATGAGCAGTTCTTC. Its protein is CASGSLAAGLNEQFF.

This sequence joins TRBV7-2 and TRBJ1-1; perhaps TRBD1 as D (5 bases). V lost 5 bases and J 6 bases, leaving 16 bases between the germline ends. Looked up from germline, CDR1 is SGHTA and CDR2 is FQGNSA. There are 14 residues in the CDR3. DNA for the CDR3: TGTGCCAGCAGCGCGGGACTGACCCTGGCTGAAGCTTTCTTT. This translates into CASSAGLTLAEAFF. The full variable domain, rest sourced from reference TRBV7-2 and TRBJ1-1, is GAGVSQSPSNKVTEKGKDVELRCDPISGHTALYWYRQSLGQGLEFLIYFQGNSAPDKSGLPSDRFSAERTGGSVSTLTIQRTQQEDSAVYLCASSAGLTLAEAFFGQGTRLTVV.

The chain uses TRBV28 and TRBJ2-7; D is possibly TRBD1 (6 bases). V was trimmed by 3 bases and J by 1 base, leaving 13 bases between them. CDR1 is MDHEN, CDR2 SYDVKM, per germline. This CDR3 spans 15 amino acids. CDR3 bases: TGTGCCAGCAGTTTCAGGGGTTCTTATTCCTACGAGCAGTACTTC. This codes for CASSFRGSYSYEQYF.

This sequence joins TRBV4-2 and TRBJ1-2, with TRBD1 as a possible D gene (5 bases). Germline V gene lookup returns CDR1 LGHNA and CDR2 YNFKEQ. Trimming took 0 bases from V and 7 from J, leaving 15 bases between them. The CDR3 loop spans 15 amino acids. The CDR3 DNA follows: TGTGCCAGCAGCCAAGACACTTCAGGGTATCGTGGCTACACCTTC. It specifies CASSQDTSGYRGYTF.

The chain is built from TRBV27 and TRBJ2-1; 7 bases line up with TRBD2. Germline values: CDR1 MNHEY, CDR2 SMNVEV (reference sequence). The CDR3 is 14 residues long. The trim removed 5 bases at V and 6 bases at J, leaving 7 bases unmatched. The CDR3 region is CASSGRDGSNEQFF. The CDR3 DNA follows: TGTGCCAGCAGTGGGAGGGACGGGTCCAATGAGCAGTTCTTC.

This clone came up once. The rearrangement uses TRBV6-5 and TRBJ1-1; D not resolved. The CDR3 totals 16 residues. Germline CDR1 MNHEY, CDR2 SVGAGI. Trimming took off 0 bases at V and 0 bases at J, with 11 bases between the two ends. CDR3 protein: CASSYSPAAMNTEAFF. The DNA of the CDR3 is TGTGCCAGCAGTTACTCGCCGGCGGCCATGAACACTGAAGCTTTCTTT.